The rows below give T cell receptor beta chains drawn from one sample of a study of shared clonotypes between healthy human individuals. Assay: immunoSEQ multiplex PCR; the TCRdb copy retains only in-frame clones and omits some. The repertoire includes some 2.3 million clones, approximately 93% of them detected once, and about 0.39% sits in the top ten. Sequenced: naive CD4+ T cells from PBMCs. The receptors were gathered from a man between 18 and 29 years old in good health. Some clones in this sample may be carry-over from other donors' samples. Both conserved end residues are part of each CDR3. Fields, in order: V gene, D gene, J gene, clone size, CDR3 DNA, CDR3 protein. The D gene is left open where the match is weak. The size of a clone is reported for some rows only, either as once, few or many, or as a class for expanded clones.

TRBV4-1	NA	TRBJ2-1	NA	TGCGCCAGCAGCCAAAAACTAGAGGGCGAGCAGTTCTTC	CASSQKLEGEQFF
TRBV5-1	TRBD2	TRBJ2-1	once	TGCGCCAGCAGCTTTGGGGCGGGAGTTTACAATGAGCAGTTCTTC	CASSFGAGVYNEQFF
TRBV28	TRBD2	TRBJ2-1	NA	TGTGCCAGCATTGCTAGCGGGGGTTACAATGAGCAGTTCTTC	CASIASGGYNEQFF
TRBV7-2	TRBD2	TRBJ2-1	NA	TGTGCCAGCAGGTCTAGTCTAGCGGCAGGCTCCTACAGTGAGCAGTTCTTC	CASRSSLAAGSYSEQFF
TRBV7-3	NA	TRBJ2-7	NA	TGTGCCAGCAGCTTAGGCGGTACGGGTAACTACGAGCAGTACTTC	CASSLGGTGNYEQYF
TRBV6-6	NA	TRBJ1-1	NA	TGTGCCAGCAGTGCGACAGAAAACACTGAAGCTTTCTTT	CASSATENTEAFF
TRBV13	NA	TRBJ2-7	NA	TGTGCCAGCAGCTCAATAACCCCCTACGAGCAGTACTTC	CASSSITPYEQYF
TRBV27	NA	TRBJ1-5	once	TGTGCCAGCAGTAAAGGCATGGGCAATCAGCCCCAGCATTTT	CASSKGMGNQPQHF
TRBV7-3	TRBD1	TRBJ2-2	NA	TGTGCCAGCAGCCGACAGGGGACCGGGGAGCTGTTTTTT	CASSRQGTGELFF
TRBV27	TRBD1	TRBJ1-1	NA	TGTGCCAGCAGTCTGGACAGGGGCGTCTGGAACACTGAAGCTTTCTTT	CASSLDRGVWNTEAFF
TRBV6-1	TRBD1	TRBJ2-7	NA	TGTGCCAGCAGTGTTGAACCAGGGGGCGACGAGCAGTACTTC	CASSVEPGGDEQYF
TRBV28	TRBD1	TRBJ1-4	NA	TGTGCCAGCAGTGTCGACAGGGTAGTTGAAAAACTGTTTTTT	CASSVDRVVEKLFF
TRBV28	TRBD1	TRBJ2-4	NA	TGTGCCAGCAGTTTTACAGGGGGACCCCAAAACATTCAGTACTTC	CASSFTGGPQNIQYF
TRBV5-1	TRBD2	TRBJ2-5	NA	TGCGCCAGCAGCTTGGTGGGGCGGGAGAAGGACGAGACCCAGTACTTC	CASSLVGREKDETQYF
TRBV4-3	NA	TRBJ1-5	NA	TGCGCCAGCAGCCAAGACGGGATCACCAATCAGCCCCAGCATTTT	CASSQDGITNQPQHF
TRBV7-2	NA	TRBJ2-1	NA	TGTGCCAGCAGCTTAACAACGGAGGGTGAGCAGTTCTTC	CASSLTTEGEQFF
TRBV28	TRBD1	TRBJ1-6	NA	TGTGCCAGCAGTTTAGGGGGACAGGGTTTGGCTAGTAATTCACCCCTCCACTTT	CASSLGGQGLASNSPLHF
TRBV12-5	TRBD1	TRBJ2-7	NA	TGTGCTAGTGGGTCGACAGGGGGCTCCTACGAGCAGTACTTC	CASGSTGGSYEQYF
TRBV5-1	NA	TRBJ1-2	NA	TGCGCCAGCAGCTTGGAACCAGGCCCATATGGCTACACCTTC	CASSLEPGPYGYTF
TRBV6-5	NA	TRBJ1-5	NA	TGTGCCAGCAGTACCGGGACTCAGCCCCAGCATTTT	CASSTGTQPQHF
TRBV6-6	TRBD2	TRBJ2-1	NA	TGTGCCAGCAGTTACTCCGGGACTAGCTACAATGAGCAGTTCTTC	CASSYSGTSYNEQFF
TRBV19	NA	TRBJ1-2	NA	TGTGCCAGTTACATGGCTAACTATGGCTACACCTTC	CASYMANYGYTF
TRBV14	NA	TRBJ2-3	NA	TGTGCCAGCAGCCAATCGAACGCAGATACGCAGTATTTT	CASSQSNADTQYF
TRBV5-1	TRBD1	TRBJ1-1	NA	TGCGCCAGCAGCTTACAGGGGTTTCCTGAAGCTTTCTTT	CASSLQGFPEAFF
TRBV29-1	NA	TRBJ2-7	once	TGCAGCGTTGAAGTTAACGGCCTCTCCTACGAGCAGTACTTC	CSVEVNGLSYEQYF
TRBV18	TRBD1	TRBJ1-2	NA	TGTGCCAGCTCCCAACTGACAGGGTATGACTACACCTTC	CASSQLTGYDYTF
TRBV5-4	NA	TRBJ1-1	NA	TGTGCCAGCAGCTCCGGACGGATGAACACTGAAGCTTTCTTT	CASSSGRMNTEAFF
TRBV5-4	NA	TRBJ2-5	NA	TGTGCCAGCAGCAAGGGTGCTGCAAGAGGGACCCAGTACTTC	CASSKGAARGTQYF
TRBV28	NA	TRBJ1-3	NA	TGTGCCAGCAGTCCCTCCCCCTCCAGGGTCGGAAACACCATATATTTT	CASSPSPSRVGNTIYF